This TCR beta chain originates from a study of vaccination and CD4 T cells after COVID-19. Points from the study as a whole: The cohort comprised relatively few convalescent patients, and no early post-infection timepoints were analyzed. In convalescent patients, 304 of 307 vaccine-specific clones were spike mono-reactive.

This clonotype was counted only a few times. Its antigen remains unknown. Trimming took 5 bases from V and 1 from J, leaving 8 bases between them. The CDR3 has 14 amino acids. Germline V gives CDR1 LNHDA, CDR2 SQIVND (reference sequence). Treatment specified: approximately 9-day PBMC culture with coronavirus spike peptide pools or control peptides (ViraFEST assay). The Oncomine TCR Beta short-read assay was applied to DNA of cultured CD4+ T cells. Cultured CD4+ T cells were the source of extracted genomic DNA. Using its own MiXCR run on the PCR reads, TCRdb lists one record per CDR3 protein. The sample has 11,000 or so distinct CDR3 sequences; 30% to 40% are singletons.

The sequence was obtained from a human donor who received a COVID-19 vaccine. J is TRBJ2-2 and V is TRBV19; D is unresolved. The material was CD4+ T cells from blood, cultured in vitro, obtained before SARS-CoV-2 vaccination. In nucleotides, the CDR3 is TGTGCCAGTAGTGAGAGCAGGAACACCGGGGAGCTGTTTTTT. Amino acids: CASSESRNTGELFF.